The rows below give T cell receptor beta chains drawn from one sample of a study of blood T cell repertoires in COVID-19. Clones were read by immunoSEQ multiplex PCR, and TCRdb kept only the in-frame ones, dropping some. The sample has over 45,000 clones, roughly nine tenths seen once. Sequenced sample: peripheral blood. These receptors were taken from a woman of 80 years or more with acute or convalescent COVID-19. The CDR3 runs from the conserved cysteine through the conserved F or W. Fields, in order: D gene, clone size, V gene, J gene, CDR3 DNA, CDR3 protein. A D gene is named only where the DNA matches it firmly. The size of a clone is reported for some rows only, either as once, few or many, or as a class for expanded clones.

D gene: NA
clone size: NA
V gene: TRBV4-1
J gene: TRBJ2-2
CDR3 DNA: TGCGCCAGCAGCTCACCCTCCGGGAGCACCGGGGAGCTGTTTTTT
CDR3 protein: CASSSPSGSTGELFF

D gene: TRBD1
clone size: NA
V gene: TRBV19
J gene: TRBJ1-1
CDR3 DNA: TGTGCCAGTAGTCTCCAGGGGGCCCCCCCGGCTGAAGCTTTCTTT
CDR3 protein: CASSLQGAPPAEAFF

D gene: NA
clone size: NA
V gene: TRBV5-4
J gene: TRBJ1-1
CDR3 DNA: TGTGCCAGCAGCGCCGGGGGGAGGGCTGAAGCTTTCTTT
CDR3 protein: CASSAGGRAEAFF

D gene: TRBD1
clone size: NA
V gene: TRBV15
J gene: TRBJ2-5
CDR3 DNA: TGTGCCACCAGCACTCGGGACAGGGGGAGGAGGGAGACCCAGTACTTC
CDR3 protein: CATSTRDRGRRETQYF

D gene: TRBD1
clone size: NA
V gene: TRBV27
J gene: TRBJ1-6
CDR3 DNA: TGTGCCAGCAGTTTACGTTCGGGACAGGGCTTTCCCCTCCACTTT
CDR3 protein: CASSLRSGQGFPLHF

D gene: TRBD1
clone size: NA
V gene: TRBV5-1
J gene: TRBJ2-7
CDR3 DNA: TGCGCCAGCAGCCAGGGACAGGGGCGAGGCGAGCAGTACTTC
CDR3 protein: CASSQGQGRGEQYF

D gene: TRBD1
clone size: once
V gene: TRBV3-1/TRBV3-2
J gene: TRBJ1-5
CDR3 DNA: TGTGCCAGCAGCCAAGCGGCAGGGGGTCAGCCCCAGCATTTT
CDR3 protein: CASSQAAGGQPQHF

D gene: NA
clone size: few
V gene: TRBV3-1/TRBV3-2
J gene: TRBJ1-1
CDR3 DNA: TGTGCCAGCAGCGAACGGGACACTGAAGCTTTCTTT
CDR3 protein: CASSERDTEAFF

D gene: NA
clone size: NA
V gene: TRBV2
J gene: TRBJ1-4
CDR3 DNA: TGTGCCAGCAGTGAAGAGAGAACGAGGGAAAAACTGTTTTTT
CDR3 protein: CASSEERTREKLFF

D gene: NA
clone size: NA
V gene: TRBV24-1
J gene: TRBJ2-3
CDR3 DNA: TGTGCCACCAGTGGCGGCACAGATACGCAGTATTTT
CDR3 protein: CATSGGTDTQYF

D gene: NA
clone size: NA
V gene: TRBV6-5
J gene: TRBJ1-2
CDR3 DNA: TGTGCCAGCAGCCCCTACGCCCTCTCCTATGGCTACACCTTC
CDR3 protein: CASSPYALSYGYTF

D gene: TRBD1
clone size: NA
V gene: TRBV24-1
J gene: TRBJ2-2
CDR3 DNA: TGTGCCACCAGTGATCCCAGGGGGTACACCGGGGAGCTGTTTTTT
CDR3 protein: CATSDPRGYTGELFF

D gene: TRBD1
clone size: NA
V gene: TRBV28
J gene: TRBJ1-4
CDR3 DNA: TGTGCCAGCAGTCCCTCCGGGACAGGGGATAAAAAACTGTTTTTT
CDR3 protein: CASSPSGTGDKKLFF

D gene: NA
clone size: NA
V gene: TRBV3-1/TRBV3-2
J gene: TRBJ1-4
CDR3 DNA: TGTGCCAGCAGCCAAGGGGGCCTAGACGAAAAACTGTTTTTT
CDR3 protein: CASSQGGLDEKLFF

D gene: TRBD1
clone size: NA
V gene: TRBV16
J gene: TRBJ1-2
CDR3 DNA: TGTGCCAGCAGCCAAAGGCAAGGGACAGCAACGGGTCGACGAAGCTATGGCTACACCTTC
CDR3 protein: CASSQRQGTATGRRSYGYTF

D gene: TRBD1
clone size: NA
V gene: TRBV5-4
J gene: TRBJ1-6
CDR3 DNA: TGTGCCAGCAGCCCGGGACAGGGGGCCAGAAATTCACCCCTCCACTTT
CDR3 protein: CASSPGQGARNSPLHF

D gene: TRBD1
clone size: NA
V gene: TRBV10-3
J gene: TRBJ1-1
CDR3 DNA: TGTGCCATCAGCCCCACCGGGACAGGGGGCTTTGGTGAAGCTTTCTTT
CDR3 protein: CAISPTGTGGFGEAFF

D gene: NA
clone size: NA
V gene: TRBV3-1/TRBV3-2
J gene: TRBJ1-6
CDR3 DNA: TGTGCCAGCAGCGAGGGATGGAATTCACCCCTCCACTTT
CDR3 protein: CASSEGWNSPLHF

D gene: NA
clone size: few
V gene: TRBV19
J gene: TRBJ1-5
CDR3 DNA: TGTGCCAGTAGTGGGAAGGACAGCCTCAATCAGCCCCAGCATTTT
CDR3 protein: CASSGKDSLNQPQHF

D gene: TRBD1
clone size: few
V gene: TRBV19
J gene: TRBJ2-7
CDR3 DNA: TGTGCCAGTAGTCGTAAGGACAGGGGTGACGAGCAGTACTTC
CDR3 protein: CASSRKDRGDEQYF

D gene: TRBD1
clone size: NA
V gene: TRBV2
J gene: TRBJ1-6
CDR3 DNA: TGTGCCAGCAGTGAACTGGTAGGGGGCAATTCACCCCTCCACTTT
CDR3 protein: CASSELVGGNSPLHF

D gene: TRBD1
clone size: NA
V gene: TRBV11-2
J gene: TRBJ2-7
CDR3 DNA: TGTGCCAGCAGCCCGCGGACAGGGATCTCCTACGAGCAGTACTTC
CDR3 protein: CASSPRTGISYEQYF

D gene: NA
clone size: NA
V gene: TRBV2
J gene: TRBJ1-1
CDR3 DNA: TGTGCCAGCATCTACGGAGGGGACACTGAAGCTTTCTTT
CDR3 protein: CASIYGGDTEAFF

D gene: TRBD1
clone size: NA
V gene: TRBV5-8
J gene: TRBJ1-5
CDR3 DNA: TGTGCCAGCAGCCCGGGGAACAGGGGCAGCAATCAGCCCCAGCATTTT
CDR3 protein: CASSPGNRGSNQPQHF

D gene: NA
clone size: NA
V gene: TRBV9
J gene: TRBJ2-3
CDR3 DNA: TGTGCCAGCAGCGTAGGGGCTAACACGCAGTATTTT
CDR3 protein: CASSVGANTQYF

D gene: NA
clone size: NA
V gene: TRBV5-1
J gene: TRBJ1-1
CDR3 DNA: TGCGCCAGCAGCTTGGGTTCAGATATGAACACTGAAGCTTTCTTT
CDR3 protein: CASSLGSDMNTEAFF

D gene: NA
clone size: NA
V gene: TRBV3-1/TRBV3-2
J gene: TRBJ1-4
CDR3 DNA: TGTGCCAGCAGCCAAGATCTGCGGGGTACTAATGAAAAACTGTTTTTT
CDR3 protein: CASSQDLRGTNEKLFF

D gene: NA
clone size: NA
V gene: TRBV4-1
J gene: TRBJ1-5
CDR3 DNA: TGCGCCAGCAGCCAAGGTCGGGACATAACCTATCAGCCCCAGCATTTT
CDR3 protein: CASSQGRDITYQPQHF

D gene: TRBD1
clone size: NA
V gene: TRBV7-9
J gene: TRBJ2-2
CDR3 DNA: TGTGCCAGCAGCCCTCACCGGGACAGGGATTGGTCCGCCGGGGAGCTGTTTTTT
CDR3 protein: CASSPHRDRDWSAGELFF

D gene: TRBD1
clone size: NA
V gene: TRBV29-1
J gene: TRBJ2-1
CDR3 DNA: TGCAGCGTCGGCCGGGACAGCTACAATGAGCAGTTCTTC
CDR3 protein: CSVGRDSYNEQFF

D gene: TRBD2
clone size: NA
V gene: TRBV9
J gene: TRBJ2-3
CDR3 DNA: TGTGCCAGCAGCGTAGGAATTAGCGGGGAACACACAGATACGCAGTATTTT
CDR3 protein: CASSVGISGEHTDTQYF

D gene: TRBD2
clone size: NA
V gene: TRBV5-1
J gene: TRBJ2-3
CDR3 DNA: TGCGCCAGCAGCCCGATGACTAGCGGGGTAAGCACAGATACGCAGTATTTT
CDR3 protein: CASSPMTSGVSTDTQYF

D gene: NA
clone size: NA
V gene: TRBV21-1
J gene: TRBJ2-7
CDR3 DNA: TGTGCCAGCAGCAAGGGCCAGGCTCCCTACGAGCAGTACTTC
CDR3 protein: CASSKGQAPYEQYF

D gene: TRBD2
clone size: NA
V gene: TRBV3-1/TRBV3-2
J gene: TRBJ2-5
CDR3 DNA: TGTGCCAGCAGCCAAGATAGGGGCCTAGCGGGGGGCCAAGAGGCCCAGTACTTC
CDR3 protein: CASSQDRGLAGGQEAQYF